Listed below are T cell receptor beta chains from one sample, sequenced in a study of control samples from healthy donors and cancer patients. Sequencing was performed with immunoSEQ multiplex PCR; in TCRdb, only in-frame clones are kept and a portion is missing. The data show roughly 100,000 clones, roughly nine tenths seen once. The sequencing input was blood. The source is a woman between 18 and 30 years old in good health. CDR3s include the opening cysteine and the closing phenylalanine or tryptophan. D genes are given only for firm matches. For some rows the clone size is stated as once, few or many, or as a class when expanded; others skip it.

TGTGCCAGCAGCTCGCAGCAGAATGAGCAGTTCTTC CASSSQQNEQFF TRBV27 - - TRBJ2-1
TGTGCCACCCACCCGGGGCGGGGGACCTACAATGAGCAGTTCTTC CATHPGRGTYNEQFF TRBV15 TRBD2 - TRBJ2-1
TGTGCCACCAGTCCAACAGGGGGCCTCCCTAATAGCAATCAGCCCCAGCATTTT CATSPTGGLPNSNQPQHF TRBV24-1 TRBD1 - TRBJ1-5
TGTGCCAGCTCACCGGGGACAGGTTCCTTCGAGCAGTACTTC CASSPGTGSFEQYF TRBV18 TRBD1 - TRBJ2-7
TGCGCCAGCGCAAGTCGCCGGGACAGCGCCGGGGAGCTGTTTTTT CASASRRDSAGELFF TRBV10-1 TRBD1 - TRBJ2-2
TGTGCCTGGAAGTACTTGGACACCATATATTTT CAWKYLDTIYF TRBV30 - - TRBJ1-3
TGTGCCAGTAGTGTACAGGGTCGTAAAAACATTCAGTACTTC CASSVQGRKNIQYF TRBV19 - - TRBJ2-4
TGTGCCAGTACGGACAGGGGGCCGTGGACTAATGAAAAACTGTTTTTT CASTDRGPWTNEKLFF TRBV19 TRBD1 - TRBJ1-4
TGCGCCAGCAGCCAAACAGGGGGCTATCAGCCCCAGCATTTT CASSQTGGYQPQHF TRBV4-1 TRBD1 - TRBJ1-5
TGTGCCAGTAGAGACAGGGGGCTTGTTAGCACAGATACGCAGTATTTT CASRDRGLVSTDTQYF TRBV19 TRBD1 - TRBJ2-3
TGTGCCAGCAGCTTAAAGGGTACCACTGAAGCTTTCTTT CASSLKGTTEAFF TRBV7-3 - - TRBJ1-1
TGTGCCTGGAGTGTAAGGAGGGACTACGAGCAGTACTTC CAWSVRRDYEQYF TRBV30 - - TRBJ2-7
TGCGCCAGCAGCGAGGGACCGCAGGAAGATGGCTACACCTTC CASSEGPQEDGYTF TRBV10-2 - - TRBJ1-2
TGTGCCAGCAGCTCTTCGGACAGGTCCTCTGGAAACACCATATATTTT CASSSSDRSSGNTIYF TRBV7-9 TRBD1 - TRBJ1-3
TGTGCCAGCAGCCAGGGACAGGGGAATTCACCCCTCCACTTT CASSQGQGNSPLHF TRBV3-1/TRBV3-2 TRBD1 few TRBJ1-6
TGCAGTGCTAGTGGGGGCTCCTATAATTCACCCCTCCACTTT CSASGGSYNSPLHF TRBV20-1 - - TRBJ1-6
TGTGCCAGCAGTTTACGGCAGGGTTATGGCTACACCTTC CASSLRQGYGYTF TRBV27 - - TRBJ1-2
TGTGCCAGTAGTACCGGACACTCATCTGAAGCTTTCTTT CASSTGHSSEAFF TRBV19 - - TRBJ1-1
TGCGCCAGCAGCATGGGACAGGGAGGGGAGCAGTACTTC CASSMGQGGEQYF TRBV5-1 TRBD1 - TRBJ2-7
TGCAGCGTTGCCCATCTATTACAGGGGAGAGGCATAAATGAGCAGTTCTTC CSVAHLLQGRGINEQFF TRBV29-1 TRBD1 - TRBJ2-1
TGTGCTAGTGGTTTGATGACAGGGATGGCTGAAAAACTGTTTTTT CASGLMTGMAEKLFF TRBV12-5 TRBD1 - TRBJ1-4
TGTGCCTGGATAGTGGGTAGCGGGGGTCACACCGGGGAGCTGTTTTTT CAWIVGSGGHTGELFF TRBV30 TRBD2 - TRBJ2-2
TGTGCCAGCAGCCACGAATGGGGGCTAGGCAATGAGCAGTTCTTC CASSHEWGLGNEQFF TRBV11-1 - - TRBJ2-1
TGTGCCAGCAACCCCTTCAGTGGACCGGGAGGGGCAGCTTTCTTT CASNPFSGPGGAAFF TRBV7-9 - - TRBJ1-1
TGTGCCAGCAGTTTTAGGGGGGGCAACACTGAAGCTTTCTTT CASSFRGGNTEAFF TRBV7-6 - once TRBJ1-1
TGTGCCAGCAGTTTATACAGGGGAGGTTACGAGCAGTACTTC CASSLYRGGYEQYF TRBV27 - - TRBJ2-7
TGTGCCAGCAGTGAGGGTCCTCTCGGGGAGCTGTTTTTT CASSEGPLGELFF TRBV2 - - TRBJ2-2
TGTGCCAGCAGTGAAAGGGGTGGGAATACGGCTTTCTTT CASSERGGNTAFF TRBV6-1 - - TRBJ1-1
TGTGCCAGCAGCAGGCTGGGACAGGGAGTCTACACCTTC CASSRLGQGVYTF TRBV6-5 TRBD1 - TRBJ1-2
TGTGCCAGCAGTTCCAGGTTCTTGGAGACCCAGTACTTC CASSSRFLETQYF TRBV25-1 - - TRBJ2-5
TGCGCCAGCAGCCAAGCGGGGACAGGGCTAAGTTCACCCCTCCACTTT CASSQAGTGLSSPLHF TRBV4-1 TRBD1 - TRBJ1-6
TGTGCCAGCAGCCCCGGGACTAGCGGGAGCTATGAGCAGTTCTTC CASSPGTSGSYEQFF TRBV7-3 TRBD2 once TRBJ2-1
TGCGCCAGCAGCTTAGCCTTCGGACAGATCTTTGAAGCTTTCTTT CASSLAFGQIFEAFF TRBV5-1 - - TRBJ1-1
TGTGCCAGCTCACACCGGACAGGGGACGGCGTTAAAAACATTCAGTACTTC CASSHRTGDGVKNIQYF TRBV18 TRBD1 - TRBJ2-4
TGTGCCAGCAGCCGAGGACAGGGAACCTACGAGCAGTACTTC CASSRGQGTYEQYF TRBV7-8 TRBD1 - TRBJ2-7
TGTGCCAGCAGTGAGACAGGGGGCTTTGGAGAAAAACTGTTTTTT CASSETGGFGEKLFF TRBV25-1 TRBD1 - TRBJ1-4
TGTGCCACCCTTACGGGAGAGCGGACAGATACGCAGTATTTT CATLTGERTDTQYF TRBV10-3 - - TRBJ2-3
TGTGCCAGCAGACTACTAGCGGGAAGCACAGATACGCAGTATTTT CASRLLAGSTDTQYF TRBV6-5 TRBD2 - TRBJ2-3
TGCGCCAGCAGTGAAACGGTCGGCTCTGGAAACACCATATATTTT CASSETVGSGNTIYF TRBV10-1 - - TRBJ1-3
TGCGCCAGCAGCCACACTAGCGGCTCTGGGGCCAACGTCCTGACTTTC CASSHTSGSGANVLTF TRBV4-3 TRBD2 - TRBJ2-6
TGTGCCAGCAGCTTGGTTTTGCGGGGATCCTACAATGAGCAGTTCTTC CASSLVLRGSYNEQFF TRBV7-2 - - TRBJ2-1
TGTGCCAGCAGTGACTCAGTTGGAGTCTCTGAAGCTTTCTTT CASSDSVGVSEAFF TRBV6-4 - - TRBJ1-1
TGTGCCAGCAGCCTTAGCGGAAACAATGAGCAGTTCTTC CASSLSGNNEQFF TRBV7-3 - - TRBJ2-1
TGTGCCAGCAGTGAATCGAGCTCCTACGAGCAGTACTTC CASSESSSYEQYF TRBV2 - - TRBJ2-7
TGTGCCAGCAGCTTAGCTGCAGGGCCCGCGGGTCGAAACATTCAGTACTTC CASSLAAGPAGRNIQYF TRBV13 - - TRBJ2-4
TGTGCCAGCAGCTTATATACCGGGGAGCTGTTTTTT CASSLYTGELFF TRBV7-9 - - TRBJ2-2
TGTGCCAGCAGCCCCCAGCGGCCAGCGAACACCGGGGAGCTGTTTTTT CASSPQRPANTGELFF TRBV6-6 - once TRBJ2-2
TGTGCCAGCAGTTACTCGATCCTAGCGGGAGTTTCCACCGGGGAGCTGTTTTTT CASSYSILAGVSTGELFF TRBV6-2/TRBV6-3 TRBD2 - TRBJ2-2
TGTGCCAGCAGCTTAGCCCCTAGGCTAGCACCCCCTCCGTACGAGCAGTACTTC CASSLAPRLAPPPYEQYF TRBV7-2 - once TRBJ2-7
TGTGCCAGCAGTGCAGGGGGAGAAAGTAACTATGGCTACACCTTC CASSAGGESNYGYTF TRBV28 TRBD1 - TRBJ1-2
TGCGCCAGCAGTCAATTCGGGACAGGGTTTAAGGATACGCAGTATTTT CASSQFGTGFKDTQYF TRBV23-1 TRBD1 - TRBJ2-3
TGCGCCAGCAGCTTAGGACTAGCGGGAGTAGCAGATACGCAGTATTTT CASSLGLAGVADTQYF TRBV5-1 TRBD2 - TRBJ2-3
TGTGCCAGCAGCCAAGTCTGGGTTGGGCGGGAGGTGGACCATGAGCAGTTCTTC CASSQVWVGREVDHEQFF TRBV4-2 TRBD2 - TRBJ2-1
TGCAGCGTAACAGGGGACGGTCAGCCCCAGCATTTT CSVTGDGQPQHF TRBV29-1 TRBD1 - TRBJ1-5
TGTGCCAGCTCACCTAAGGGCACTGAAGCTTTCTTT CASSPKGTEAFF TRBV18 - - TRBJ1-1
TGTGCCAGCAGCGTAGCTACAGGGGAATCAACGCAGTATTTT CASSVATGESTQYF TRBV9 TRBD1 once TRBJ2-3
TGTGCCAGCAGTCCGGACAGGGGCAATCAGCCCCAGCATTTT CASSPDRGNQPQHF TRBV2 TRBD1 few TRBJ1-5
TGTGCCAGCAGTTACGGGTCTAGCGCCCGGTCAGATACGCAGTATTTT CASSYGSSARSDTQYF TRBV6-5 - - TRBJ2-3
TGTGCCAGTAGTATAGAATCGCCATCCGAGACCCAGTACTTC CASSIESPSETQYF TRBV19 - - TRBJ2-5
TGTGCCAGCAGCCAAGAAATAGGGACAGGGTCATCCGAGCAGTACTTC CASSQEIGTGSSEQYF TRBV3-1/TRBV3-2 TRBD1 - TRBJ2-7